Below, 9 T cell receptor beta chains from the same sample are listed, as sequenced in a study of T cell responses to AZD1222 COVID-19 vaccine (dated by TCRdb to the early 2020s). The library was built by means of the immunoSEQ multiplex PCR assay. In TCRdb, the immuneACCESS table is reduced to in-frame sequences with V and J assigned. These tables do not hold every clone; where another copy was compared, an unresolved V gene accounts for under half, and the others remain unexplained. Within this sample are around 130,000 clones, with over 90% of them counted one time only. 5% to 5.5% of the sample rests with the top ten. In light of the paper, this sample's time point label describes: baseline before first vaccination. The sample consisted of peripheral blood, taken on day 0 of AZD1222 vaccination. The receptors come from an adult in good health.

The V gene is TRBV3-1 (or the pseudogene TRBV3-2), the J gene TRBJ2-7; 9 bases fit TRBD2. The CDR3 loop spans 17 amino acids. Germline CDR1 LGHDT, CDR2 YNNKEL (reference sequence). Trimming cost V 2 bases and J 2 bases; bases outside gene matches: 10. The CDR3 DNA follows: TGTGCCAGCAGCCAATGGAACCTAGCGGGGACGACCTACGAGCAGTACTTC. As protein: CASSQWNLAGTTYEQYF.

The chain is built from TRBV4-1 and TRBJ1-2; no definite D call. Germline-derived CDR1 and CDR2 are MGHRA and YSYEKL. Deletions cut 3 bases from V and 5 bases from J, with 16 bases between. This CDR3 comprises 15 residues. The CDR3 region has the DNA TGCGCCAGCAGCCACATCGGATCCTGGACTTATGGCTACACCTTC. Translating it yields CASSHIGSWTYGYTF.

The rearrangement uses TRBV2 and TRBJ1-6, with 7 bases matching TRBD1. The V gene's germline CDR1 is SNHLY and CDR2 FYNNEI. Trimming took 5 bases from V and 8 from J; bases not matched to a gene: 6. This CDR3 spans 14 amino acids. Here the CDR3 DNA reads TGTGCCAGCAGTTATATCAGGGGGGATTCACCCCTCCACTTT. It specifies CASSYIRGDSPLHF.

The V call is TRBV12-3 or TRBV12-4, the J call TRBJ2-7, with a possible D match to TRBD1 (6 bases). V dropped 3 bases and J dropped 2 bases, with 8 bases sitting between them. The CDR3 runs to 13 residues. Written as DNA, the CDR3 is TGTGCCAGCAGTTTTGGACAGACCTACGAGCAGTACTTC. Translated: CASSFGQTYEQYF.

The genes are TRBV7-9 and TRBJ1-1; 12 bases are shared with TRBD1. CDR1 SEHNR and CDR2 FQNEAQ come from the germline V gene (reference sequence). J was trimmed by 10 bases and V by 5 bases; bases with no gene match: 8. The CDR3 consists of 14 residues. This chain's CDR3 is CASSPGTGGTGAFF. The CDR3 region has the DNA TGTGCCAGCAGCCCAGGGACAGGGGGCACGGGAGCTTTCTTT.

The gene calls are TRBV9 and TRBJ2-2; 12 bases fit TRBD2. The CDR3 is 19 amino acids. CDR1 SGDLS and CDR2 YYNGEE come from the germline V gene. The V segment lost 2 bases and the J segment 2 bases; nucleotides outside the gene matches: 10. CDR3 sequence reads: CASSVTPLAGGPNTGELFF. The CDR3 nucleotides read TGTGCCAGCAGCGTGACACCTCTAGCGGGAGGGCCCAACACCGGGGAGCTGTTTTTT.

The genes are TRBV7-9 and TRBJ2-7; D is possibly TRBD2 (6 bases). Trimming removed 5 bases at V and 4 bases at J, with 21 bases between. The germline V gene has CDR1 SEHNR and CDR2 FQNEAQ (reference sequence). CDR3 length equals 16 residues. DNA for the CDR3: TGTGCCAGCAGCCTTACGAGGAGTAGCGGAGTTTACGAGCAGTACTTC. Its protein is CASSLTRSSGVYEQYF.

This chain uses TRBV27 with TRBJ2-7; D gene ambiguous. The CDR3 spans 11 residues. Per the germline V gene, CDR1 is MNHEY and CDR2 is SMNVEV (reference sequence). V lost 7 bases and J 3 bases, leaving 7 bases between the germline ends. The CDR3 reads CASTNGYEQYF. As DNA, the CDR3 is TGTGCCAGCACGAATGGCTACGAGCAGTACTTC.

The rearrangement links TRBV3-1 (or the pseudogene TRBV3-2) to TRBJ2-3; 9 bases match TRBD2. In germline, CDR1 is LGHDT, CDR2 YNNKEL (reference sequence). Unmatched junction bases numbered 11, after V lost 0 bases and J lost 1 base. The CDR3 totals 19 residues. CDR3 residues: CASSQDPISGSWGTDTQYF. DNA of the CDR3: TGTGCCAGCAGCCAAGATCCGATTAGCGGGAGTTGGGGCACAGATACGCAGTATTTT.